This T cell receptor (beta chain) emerged from a study of human T cells and chemical hapten exposure. Overall study context: Patients additionally received therapeutic doses of diphenylcyclopropenone on the scalp once a week, and this continued throughout the roughly 26-week study.

TCRdb reanalysed the RACE reads using MiXCR and keeps one entry per CDR3 protein. The table shows under 450,000 distinct CDR3 sequences, with roughly 4.8% occurring only once. The CDR3 is 14 residues long. With 4 bases removed from V and 4 bases from J, the gap between germline ends came to 13 bases. Germline V gives CDR1 SGHTA, CDR2 FQGNSA. Time point defined: patch test 1, 2 weeks after DPC sensitization. The treatment was: therapeutic diphenylcyclopropenone sensitization with weekly scalp DPC. Alopecia patients, 18 to 70 years old and DPC-suitable, served as donors. This clonotype was seen a few times.

The clonotype was recovered from a woman in her forties or fifties with alopecia areata. Some clones in this sample may be carry-over from other donors' samples. Sample: whole blood, taken in connection with sensitization to the hapten diphenylcyclopropenone (DPC). The rearrangement links TRBV7-2 to TRBJ2-5, with D tentatively TRBD2 (6 bases). CDR3 amino acids: CASSSRLVGETQYF. CDR3 coding DNA: TGTGCCAGCAGCTCACGACTAGTCGGAGAGACCCAGTACTTC.